This entry concerns a single TCR beta chain. The record originates from a study of OX40 agonist ivuxolimab in advanced cancers. Trimming took off 4 bases at V and 9 bases at J, with 6 bases between the two ends. CDR1 is LGHNA, CDR2 YNFKEQ, per germline. This CDR3 is built from 10 residues. Using immunoSEQ multiplex PCR, the repertoire was profiled, and TCRdb retains in-frame clones only, with some absent. Among around 56,000 clones listed, around 90% were seen once. This receptor was obtained from an adult with an advanced solid tumor such as melanoma, head and neck, liver or kidney cancer. This material consisted of CD4+ or CD8+ T cells sorted from blood, taken in a trial of the OX40 agonist ivuxolimab. V is TRBV4-2 and J is TRBJ1-1; no clear D. The CDR3 region has the DNA TGTGCCAGCAGCCCTGAAAAAGCTTTCTTT. Protein product: CASSPEKAFF.